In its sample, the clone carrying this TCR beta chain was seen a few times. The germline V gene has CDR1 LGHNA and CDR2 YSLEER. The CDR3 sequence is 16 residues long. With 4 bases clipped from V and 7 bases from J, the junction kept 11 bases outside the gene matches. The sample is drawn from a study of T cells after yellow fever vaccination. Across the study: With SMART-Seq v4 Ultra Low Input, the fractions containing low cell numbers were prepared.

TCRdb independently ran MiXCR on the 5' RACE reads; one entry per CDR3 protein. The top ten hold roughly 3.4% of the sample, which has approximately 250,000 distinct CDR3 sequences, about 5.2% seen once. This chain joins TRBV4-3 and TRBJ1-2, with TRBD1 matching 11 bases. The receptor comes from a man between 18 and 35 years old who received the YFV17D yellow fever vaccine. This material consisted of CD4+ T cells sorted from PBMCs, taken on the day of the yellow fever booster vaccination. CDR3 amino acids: CASSLSLRDRGIGYTF. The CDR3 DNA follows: TGCGCCAGCAGCCTAAGCCTCCGGGACAGGGGGATTGGCTACACCTTC.